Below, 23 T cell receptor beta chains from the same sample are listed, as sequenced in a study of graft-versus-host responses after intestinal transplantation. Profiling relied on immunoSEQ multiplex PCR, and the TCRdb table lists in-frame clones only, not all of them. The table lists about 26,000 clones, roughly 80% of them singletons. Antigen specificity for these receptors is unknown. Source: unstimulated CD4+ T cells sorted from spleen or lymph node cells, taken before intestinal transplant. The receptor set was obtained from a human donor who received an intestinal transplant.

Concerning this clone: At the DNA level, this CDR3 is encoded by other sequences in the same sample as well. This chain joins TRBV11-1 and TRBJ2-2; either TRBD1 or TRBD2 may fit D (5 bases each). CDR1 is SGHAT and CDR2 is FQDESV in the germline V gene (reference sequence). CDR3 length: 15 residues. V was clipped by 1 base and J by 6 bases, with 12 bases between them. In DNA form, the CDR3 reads TGTGCCAGCAGCTTAGTCTGGGACGGTGCCGGGGAGCTGTTTTTT. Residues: CASSLVWDGAGELFF.

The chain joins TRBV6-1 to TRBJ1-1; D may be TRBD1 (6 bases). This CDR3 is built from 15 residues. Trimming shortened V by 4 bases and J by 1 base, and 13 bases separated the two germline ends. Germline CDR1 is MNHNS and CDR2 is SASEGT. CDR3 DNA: TGTGCCAGCAGTGGTAGCGGGACAAAGAACACTGAAGCTTTCTTT. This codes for CASSGSGTKNTEAFF.

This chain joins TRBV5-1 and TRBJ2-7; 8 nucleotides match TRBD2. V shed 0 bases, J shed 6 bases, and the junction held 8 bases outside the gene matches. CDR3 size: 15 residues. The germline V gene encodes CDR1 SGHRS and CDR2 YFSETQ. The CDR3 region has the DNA TGCGCCAGCAGCTTGGCCCTGACGGGAGGGTCCGAGCAGTACTTC. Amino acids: CASSLALTGGSEQYF.

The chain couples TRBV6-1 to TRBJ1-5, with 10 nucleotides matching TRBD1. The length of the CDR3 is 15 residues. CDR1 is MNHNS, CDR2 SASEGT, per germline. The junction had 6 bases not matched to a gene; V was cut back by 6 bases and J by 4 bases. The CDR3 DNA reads TGTGCCAGCAGCTCTGGGACAGGGGATAATCAGCCCCAGCATTTT. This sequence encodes CASSSGTGDNQPQHF.

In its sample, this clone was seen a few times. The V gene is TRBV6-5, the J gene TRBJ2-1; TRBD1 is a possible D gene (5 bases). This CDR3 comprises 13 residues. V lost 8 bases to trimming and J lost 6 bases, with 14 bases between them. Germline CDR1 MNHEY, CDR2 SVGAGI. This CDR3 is CASQPQGSNEQFF. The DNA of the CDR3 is TGTGCCAGCCAACCCCAGGGATCCAATGAGCAGTTCTTC.

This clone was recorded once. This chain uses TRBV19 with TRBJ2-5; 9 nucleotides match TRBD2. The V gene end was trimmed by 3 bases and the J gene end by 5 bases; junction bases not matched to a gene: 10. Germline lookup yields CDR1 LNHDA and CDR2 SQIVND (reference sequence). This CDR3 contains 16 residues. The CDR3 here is CASSMSSGSVGETQYF. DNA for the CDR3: TGTGCCAGTAGTATGAGTAGCGGGAGCGTCGGGGAGACCCAGTACTTC.

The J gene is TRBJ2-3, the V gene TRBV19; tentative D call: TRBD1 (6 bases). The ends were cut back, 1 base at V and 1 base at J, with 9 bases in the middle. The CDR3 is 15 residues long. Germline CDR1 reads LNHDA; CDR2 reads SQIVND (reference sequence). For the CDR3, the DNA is TGTGCCAGTAGTATAGCCCGGACAGGCACAGATACGCAGTATTTT. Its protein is CASSIARTGTDTQYF. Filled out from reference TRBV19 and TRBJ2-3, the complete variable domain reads DGGITQSPKYLFRKEGQNVTLSCEQNLNHDAMYWYRQDPGQGLRLIYYSQIVNDFQKGDIAEGYSVSREKKESFPLTVTSAQKNPTAFYLCASSIARTGTDTQYFGPGTRLTVL.

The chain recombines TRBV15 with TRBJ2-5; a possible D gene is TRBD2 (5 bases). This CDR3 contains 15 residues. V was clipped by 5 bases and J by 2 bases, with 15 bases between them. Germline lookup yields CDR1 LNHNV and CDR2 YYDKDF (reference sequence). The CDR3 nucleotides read TGTGCCACCAGCGGCTTCCTGACTACACAAGAGACCCAGTACTTC. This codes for CATSGFLTTQETQYF.

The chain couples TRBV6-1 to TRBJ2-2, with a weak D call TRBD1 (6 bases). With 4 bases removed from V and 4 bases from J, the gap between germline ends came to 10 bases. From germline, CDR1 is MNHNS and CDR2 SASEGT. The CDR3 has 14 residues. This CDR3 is CASSGGRSTGELFF. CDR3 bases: TGTGCCAGCAGTGGGGGGCGTTCCACCGGGGAGCTGTTTTTT.

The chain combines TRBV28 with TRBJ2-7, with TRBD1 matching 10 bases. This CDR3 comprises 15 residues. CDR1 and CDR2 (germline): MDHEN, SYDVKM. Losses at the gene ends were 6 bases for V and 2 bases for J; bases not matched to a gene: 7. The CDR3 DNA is TGTGCCAGCAGCATAGGGGACAGGGGCCCCTACGAGCAGTACTTC. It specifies CASSIGDRGPYEQYF.

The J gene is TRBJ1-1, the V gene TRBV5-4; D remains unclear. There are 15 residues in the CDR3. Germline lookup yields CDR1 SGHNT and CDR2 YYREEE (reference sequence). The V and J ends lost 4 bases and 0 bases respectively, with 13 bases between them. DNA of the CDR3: TGTGCCAGCAGCCCACTAGGAGGGTTGAACACTGAAGCTTTCTTT. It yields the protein CASSPLGGLNTEAFF.

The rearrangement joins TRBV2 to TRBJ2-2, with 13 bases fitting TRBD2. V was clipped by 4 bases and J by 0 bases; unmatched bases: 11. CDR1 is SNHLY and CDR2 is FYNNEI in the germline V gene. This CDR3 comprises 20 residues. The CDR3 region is CASSVRTSGGPITNTGELFF. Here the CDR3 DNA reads TGTGCCAGCAGTGTCCGGACTAGCGGGGGCCCAATAACGAACACCGGGGAGCTGTTTTTT.

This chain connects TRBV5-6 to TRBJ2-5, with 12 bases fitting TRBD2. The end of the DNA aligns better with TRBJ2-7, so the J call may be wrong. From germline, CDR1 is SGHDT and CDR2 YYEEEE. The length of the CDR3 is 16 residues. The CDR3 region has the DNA TGTGCCAGCAGCCCCAGAGGACTAGCGGGGCTCTACGAGCAGTACTTC. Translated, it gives CASSPRGLAGLYEQYF.

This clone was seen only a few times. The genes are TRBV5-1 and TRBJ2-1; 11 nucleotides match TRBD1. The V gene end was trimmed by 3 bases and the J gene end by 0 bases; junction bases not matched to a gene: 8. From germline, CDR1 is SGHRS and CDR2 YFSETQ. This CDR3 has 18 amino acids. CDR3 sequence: CASSSWTGGLSSYNEQFF. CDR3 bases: TGCGCCAGCAGCTCTTGGACAGGGGGCCTGAGCTCCTACAATGAGCAGTTCTTC.

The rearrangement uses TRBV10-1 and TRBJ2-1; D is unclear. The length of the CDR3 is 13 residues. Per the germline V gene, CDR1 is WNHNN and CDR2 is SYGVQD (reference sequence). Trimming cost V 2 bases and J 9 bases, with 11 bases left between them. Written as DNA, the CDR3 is TGCGCCAGCAGTGAGACCGGAGAAGGTGAGCAGTTCTTC. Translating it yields CASSETGEGEQFF.

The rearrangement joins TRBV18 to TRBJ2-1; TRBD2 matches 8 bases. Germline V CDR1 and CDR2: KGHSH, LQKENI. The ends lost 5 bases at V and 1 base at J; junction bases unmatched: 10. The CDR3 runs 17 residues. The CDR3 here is CASSSVSGTVSYNEQFF. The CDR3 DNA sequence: TGTGCCAGCTCATCGGTTAGCGGGACCGTTTCCTACAATGAGCAGTTCTTC.

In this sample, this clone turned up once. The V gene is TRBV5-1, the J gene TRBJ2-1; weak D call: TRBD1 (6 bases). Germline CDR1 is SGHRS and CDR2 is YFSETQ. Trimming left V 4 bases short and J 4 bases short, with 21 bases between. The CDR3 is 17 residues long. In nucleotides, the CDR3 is TGCGCCAGCAGCCTGCCGGACAGTTTGGTGGGGTACAATGAGCAGTTCTTC. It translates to CASSLPDSLVGYNEQFF.

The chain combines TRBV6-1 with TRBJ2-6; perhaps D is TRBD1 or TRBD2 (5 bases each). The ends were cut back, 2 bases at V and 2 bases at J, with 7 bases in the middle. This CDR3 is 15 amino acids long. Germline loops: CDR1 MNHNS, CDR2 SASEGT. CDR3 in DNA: TGTGCCAGCAGTGAACGAGGGGCTGGGGCCAACGTCCTGACTTTC. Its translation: CASSERGAGANVLTF.

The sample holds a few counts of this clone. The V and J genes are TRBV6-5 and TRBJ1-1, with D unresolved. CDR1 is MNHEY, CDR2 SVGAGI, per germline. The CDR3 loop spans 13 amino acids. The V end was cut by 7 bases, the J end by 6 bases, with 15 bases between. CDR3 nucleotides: TGTGCCAGCATTCGAAGTGGAGGCTCTGAAGCTTTCTTT. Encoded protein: CASIRSGGSEAFF.

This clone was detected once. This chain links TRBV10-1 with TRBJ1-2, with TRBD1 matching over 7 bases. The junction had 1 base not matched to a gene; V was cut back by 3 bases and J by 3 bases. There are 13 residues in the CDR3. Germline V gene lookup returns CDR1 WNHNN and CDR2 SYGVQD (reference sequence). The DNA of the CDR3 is TGCGCCAGCAGTGAAGGGACAGACTATGGCTACACCTTC. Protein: CASSEGTDYGYTF.

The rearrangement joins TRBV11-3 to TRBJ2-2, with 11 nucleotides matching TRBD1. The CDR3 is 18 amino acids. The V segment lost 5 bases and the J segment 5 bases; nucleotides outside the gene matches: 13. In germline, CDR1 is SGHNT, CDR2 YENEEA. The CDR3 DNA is TGTGCCAGCAGCCCCGGAGGACAGGGGGCAATAAAGACCGGGGAGCTGTTTTTT. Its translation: CASSPGGQGAIKTGELFF.

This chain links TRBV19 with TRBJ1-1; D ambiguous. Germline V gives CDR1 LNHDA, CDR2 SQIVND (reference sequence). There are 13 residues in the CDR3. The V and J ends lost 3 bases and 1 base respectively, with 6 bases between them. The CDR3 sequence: CASSIRGNTEAFF. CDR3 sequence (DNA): TGTGCCAGTAGTATCCGGGGGAACACTGAAGCTTTCTTT.

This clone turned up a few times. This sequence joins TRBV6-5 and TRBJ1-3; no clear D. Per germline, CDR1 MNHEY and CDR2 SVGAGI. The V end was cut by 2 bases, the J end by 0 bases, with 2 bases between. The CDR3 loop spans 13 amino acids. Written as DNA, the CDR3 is TGTGCCAGCAGTTACAACTCTGGAAACACCATATATTTT. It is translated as CASSYNSGNTIYF.